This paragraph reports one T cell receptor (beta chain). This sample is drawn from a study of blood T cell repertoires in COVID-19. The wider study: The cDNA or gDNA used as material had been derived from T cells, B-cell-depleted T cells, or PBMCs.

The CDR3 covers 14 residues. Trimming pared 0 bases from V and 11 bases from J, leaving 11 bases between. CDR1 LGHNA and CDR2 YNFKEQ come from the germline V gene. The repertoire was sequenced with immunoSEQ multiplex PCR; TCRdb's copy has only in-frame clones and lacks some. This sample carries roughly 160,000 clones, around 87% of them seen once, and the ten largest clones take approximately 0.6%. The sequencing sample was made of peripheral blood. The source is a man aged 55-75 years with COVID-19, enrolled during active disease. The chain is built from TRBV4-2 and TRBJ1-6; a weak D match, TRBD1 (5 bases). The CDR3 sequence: CASSQEGAPAPLHF. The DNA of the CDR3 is TGTGCCAGCAGCCAAGAAGGGGCTCCGGCACCCCTCCACTTT.